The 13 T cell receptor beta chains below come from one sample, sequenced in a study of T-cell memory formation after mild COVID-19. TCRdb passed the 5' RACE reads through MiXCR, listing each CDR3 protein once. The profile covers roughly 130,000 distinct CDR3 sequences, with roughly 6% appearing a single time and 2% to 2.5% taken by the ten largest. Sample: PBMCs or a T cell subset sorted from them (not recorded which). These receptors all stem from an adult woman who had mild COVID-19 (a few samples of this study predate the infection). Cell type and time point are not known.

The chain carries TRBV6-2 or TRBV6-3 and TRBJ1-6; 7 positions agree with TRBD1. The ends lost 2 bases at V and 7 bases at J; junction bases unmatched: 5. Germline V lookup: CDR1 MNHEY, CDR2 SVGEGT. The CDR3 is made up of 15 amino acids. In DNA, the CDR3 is TGTGCCAGCAGTTACGTAGGGGGCGGGAATTCACCCCTCCACTTT. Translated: CASSYVGGGNSPLHF.

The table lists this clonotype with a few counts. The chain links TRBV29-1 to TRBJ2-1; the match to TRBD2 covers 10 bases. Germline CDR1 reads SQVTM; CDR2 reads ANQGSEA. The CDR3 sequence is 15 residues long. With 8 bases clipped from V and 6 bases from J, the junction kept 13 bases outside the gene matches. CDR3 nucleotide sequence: TGCAGCTGTAGCGGGAGGCAGTCCTTCGTCAATGAGCAGTTCTTC. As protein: CSCSGRQSFVNEQFF.

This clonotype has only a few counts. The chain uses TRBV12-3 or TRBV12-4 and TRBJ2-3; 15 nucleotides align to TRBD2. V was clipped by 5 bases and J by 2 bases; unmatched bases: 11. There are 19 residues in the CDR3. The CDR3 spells CASSRGTSGGPRATDTQYF. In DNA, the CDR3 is TGTGCCAGCAGTCGCGGGACTAGCGGGGGGCCGAGGGCCACAGATACGCAGTATTTT.

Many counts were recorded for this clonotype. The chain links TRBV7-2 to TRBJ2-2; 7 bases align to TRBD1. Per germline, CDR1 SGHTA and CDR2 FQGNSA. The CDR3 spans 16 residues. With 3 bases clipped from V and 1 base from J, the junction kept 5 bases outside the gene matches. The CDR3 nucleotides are TGTGCCAGCAGCTTCCGGACAGGATTGAACACCGGGGAGCTGTTTTTT. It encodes CASSFRTGLNTGELFF. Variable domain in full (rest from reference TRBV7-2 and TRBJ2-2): GAGVSQSPSNKVTEKGKDVELRCDPISGHTALYWYRQSLGQGLEFLIYFQGNSAPDKSGLPSDRFSAERTGGSVSTLTIQRTQQEDSAVYLCASSFRTGLNTGELFFGEGSRLTVL.

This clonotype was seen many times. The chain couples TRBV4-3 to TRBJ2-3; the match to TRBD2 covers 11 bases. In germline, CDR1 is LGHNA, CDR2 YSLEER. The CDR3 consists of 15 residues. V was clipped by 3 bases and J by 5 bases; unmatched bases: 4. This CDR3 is CASSHLLAGVDTQYF. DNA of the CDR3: TGCGCCAGCAGCCACTTACTAGCGGGAGTAGATACGCAGTATTTT.

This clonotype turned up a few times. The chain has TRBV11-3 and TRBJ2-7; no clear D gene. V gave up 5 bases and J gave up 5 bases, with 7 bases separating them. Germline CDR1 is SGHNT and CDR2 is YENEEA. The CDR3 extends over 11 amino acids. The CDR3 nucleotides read TGTGCCAGCAGCCGACGCGACGAGCAGTACTTC. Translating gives CASSRRDEQYF.

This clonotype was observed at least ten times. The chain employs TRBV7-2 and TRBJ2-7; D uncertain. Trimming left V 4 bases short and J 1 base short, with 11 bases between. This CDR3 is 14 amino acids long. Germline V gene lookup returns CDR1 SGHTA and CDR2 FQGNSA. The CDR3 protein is CASSSLRGSYEQYF. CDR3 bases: TGTGCCAGCAGCTCTCTCCGAGGATCCTACGAGCAGTACTTC. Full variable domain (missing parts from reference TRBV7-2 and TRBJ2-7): GAGVSQSPSNKVTEKGKDVELRCDPISGHTALYWYRQSLGQGLEFLIYFQGNSAPDKSGLPSDRFSAERTGGSVSTLTIQRTQQEDSAVYLCASSSLRGSYEQYFGPGTRLTVT.

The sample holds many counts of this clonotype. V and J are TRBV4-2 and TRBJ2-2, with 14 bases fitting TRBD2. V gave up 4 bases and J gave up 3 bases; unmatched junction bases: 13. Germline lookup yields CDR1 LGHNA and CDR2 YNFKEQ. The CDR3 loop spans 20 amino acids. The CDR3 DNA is TGTGCCAGCAGCCCGGCTGGACTAGCGGGAGGCGTCAGGGACACCGGGGAGCTGTTTTTT. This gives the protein CASSPAGLAGGVRDTGELFF.

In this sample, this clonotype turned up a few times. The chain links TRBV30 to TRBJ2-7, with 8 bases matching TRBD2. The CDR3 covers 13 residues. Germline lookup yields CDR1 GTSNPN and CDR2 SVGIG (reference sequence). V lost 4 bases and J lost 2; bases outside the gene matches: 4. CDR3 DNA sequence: TGTGCCTGGATCGGGGGGGGCACCTACGAGCAGTACTTC. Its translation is CAWIGGGTYEQYF.

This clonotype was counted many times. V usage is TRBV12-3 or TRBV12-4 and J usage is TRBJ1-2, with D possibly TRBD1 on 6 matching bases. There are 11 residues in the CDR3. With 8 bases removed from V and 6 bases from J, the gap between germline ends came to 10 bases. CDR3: CASRQVNGYTF. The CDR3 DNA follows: TGTGCCAGCCGACAGGTTAATGGCTACACCTTC.

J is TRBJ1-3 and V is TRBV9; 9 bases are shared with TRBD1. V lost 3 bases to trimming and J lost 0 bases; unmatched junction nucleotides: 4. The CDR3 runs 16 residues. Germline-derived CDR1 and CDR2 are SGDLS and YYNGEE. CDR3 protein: CASSAGQGASGNTIYF. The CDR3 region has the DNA TGTGCCAGCAGCGCGGGACAGGGAGCCTCTGGAAACACCATATATTTT.

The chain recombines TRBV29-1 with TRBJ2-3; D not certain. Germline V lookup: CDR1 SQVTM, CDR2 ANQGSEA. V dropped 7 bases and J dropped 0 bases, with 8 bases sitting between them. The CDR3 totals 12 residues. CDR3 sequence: CSADGSTDTQYF. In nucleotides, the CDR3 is TGCAGCGCTGATGGGAGCACAGATACGCAGTATTTT.

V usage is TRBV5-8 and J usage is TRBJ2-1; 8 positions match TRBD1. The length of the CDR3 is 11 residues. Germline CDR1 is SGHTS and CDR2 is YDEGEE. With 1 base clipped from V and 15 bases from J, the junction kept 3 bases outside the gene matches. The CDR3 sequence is CASSLLDRVFF. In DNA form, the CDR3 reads TGTGCCAGCAGCTTGCTGGACAGGGTGTTCTTC.